The clone carrying this TCR beta chain has more than one count but fewer than ten. The target antigen is unknown. At one end the junction does not follow the germline gene, possibly because of a read error. The sample originates from a study of T cell repertoires in cytomegalovirus infection. Findings of the study overall: CMV-specific TCR beta clonotypes restricted by HLA-C were the ones dominating the ex vivo response. Individuals carrying CMV plus the relevant HLA were identified by cumulative frequency of public TCR beta families.

CDR1 and CDR2 from the germline V gene are SGHTA and FQGNSA. The CDR3 has 17 residues. One entry per CDR3 protein, called by TCRdb with MiXCR from the reads. Here the sample spans 800,000 to 950,000 distinct CDR3 sequences, over 25% being singletons. This chain joins TRBV7-2 and TRBJ1-4; TRBD1 agrees at 11 bases. This TCR derives from a human donor in good health (CMV status not recorded). Some clones in this sample may be carry-over from other donors' samples. The source was cultured CD8+ T cells from PBMCs, collected from culture after CMV antigen stimulation. CDR3 nucleotide sequence: TGTGTCAGCAGCCTAAGGGACAGGGGGACAACTAATGAAAAACTGTTTTTT. Translation: CVSSLRDRGTTNEKLFF.